The T cell receptor beta chain described here comes from a study of blood T cell repertoires in COVID-19. About the research overall: Samples came from the United States, Italy and Spain, spanning acute and convalescent COVID-19. PBMCs, B-cell-depleted T cells, or T cells were the source of the cDNA or gDNA that made up the material.

In the original processing: Using reference gene primer amplification, nucleated cell counts were estimated. The assay was immunoSEQ multiplex PCR, and TCRdb's table has in-frame clones only and misses some. V, J and clone size are taken as reported in that table, and D and trimming were inferred from the DNA itself. Of 13,000 or so clones in the sample, roughly 90% were seen once. Germline lookup yields CDR1 SGHVS and CDR2 FQNEAQ. The ends lost 4 bases at V and 5 bases at J; junction bases unmatched: 8. The CDR3 sequence is 17 residues long. The chain has TRBV7-8 and TRBJ2-3; TRBD2 matches at 14 bases. The material sequenced was peripheral blood. This receptor was obtained from a human donor with active COVID-19. The donor label of this sample is uncertain. The CDR3 protein is CASSSYRLAGGRDTQYF. In DNA, the CDR3 is TGTGCCAGCAGCTCTTACCGACTAGCGGGGGGGCGAGATACGCAGTATTTT.